This passage covers 30 T cell receptor beta chains from one sample sequenced in a study of CD8 T cells in Susac syndrome. RNA amounts of about 0.5 to 1 ug underwent reverse transcription with random hexamers. TCRdb re-analysed the immunoSEQ multiplex PCR reads in MiXCR, keeping a single row per CDR3 protein. This sample has under 150,000 distinct CDR3 sequences, with 90% to 95% found just once. Specimen: CD8+ T cells from PBMCs. All receptors derive from a human donor with multiple sclerosis.

The chain is built from TRBV4-1 and TRBJ2-7; 7 nucleotides agree with TRBD1. Germline V gene sequence: CDR1 MGHRA, CDR2 YSYEKL. CDR3 size: 15 residues. Losses at the gene ends were 0 bases for V and 3 bases for J; bases not matched to a gene: 5. CDR3 in DNA: TGCGCCAGCAGCCAAGACGACAGGGACCTCTACGAGCAGTACTTC. Its translation is CASSQDDRDLYEQYF.

The chain recombines TRBV5-4 with TRBJ1-2; unclear D gene. Germline CDR1 is SGHNT and CDR2 is YYREEE (reference sequence). The CDR3 is 11 residues long. V was cut by 7 bases and J by 2 bases, with 6 bases left in between. The CDR3 loop is CASGVNYGYTF. The CDR3 region has the DNA TGTGCCAGCGGGGTGAACTATGGCTACACCTTC.

V is TRBV4-2 and J is TRBJ1-2; D may be TRBD1 (5 bases). CDR3 length: 12 amino acids. The germline V gene has CDR1 LGHNA and CDR2 YNFKEQ. The V gene lost 4 bases and the J gene lost 4 bases, with 7 bases spanning the gap. CDR3 sequence reads: CASSPGGYGYTF. In DNA, the CDR3 is TGTGCCAGCAGCCCCGGGGGCTATGGCTACACCTTC.

V gene TRBV3-1 combines with J gene TRBJ2-3; 8 bases align to TRBD2. The V gene end was trimmed by 0 bases and the J gene end by 2 bases; junction bases not matched to a gene: 7. CDR3 length: 17 residues. Germline values: CDR1 LGHDT, CDR2 YNNKEL (reference sequence). CDR3 protein: CASSQDPGLESTDTQYF. The CDR3 DNA reads as TGTGCCAGCAGCCAAGACCCGGGACTAGAATCCACAGATACGCAGTATTTT.

V usage is TRBV2 and J usage is TRBJ1-5, with D uncertain. Germline loops: CDR1 SNHLY, CDR2 FYNNEI. Trimming pared 3 bases from V and 12 bases from J, leaving 15 bases between. This CDR3 is 13 amino acids long. The CDR3 DNA reads as TGTGCCAGCAGTGAGCCCAAGCCATTGCTCCAGCATTTT. Its translation: CASSEPKPLLQHF.

The gene calls are TRBV7-9 and TRBJ1-1; tentative D call: TRBD1 (5 bases). Germline V CDR1 and CDR2: SEHNR, FQNEAQ (reference sequence). The CDR3 is 13 amino acids. Between the trimmed V and J ends, which lost 5 bases and 4 bases, there was a span of 11 bases. The CDR3 here is CASSQTDGTEAFF. The CDR3 nucleotides read TGTGCCAGCAGCCAGACAGACGGCACTGAAGCTTTCTTT. Full variable domain (missing parts from reference TRBV7-9 and TRBJ1-1): DTGVSQNPRHKITKRGQNVTFRCDPISEHNRLYWYRQTLGQGPEFLTYFQNEAQLEKSRLLSDRFSAERPKGSFSTLEIQRTEQGDSAMYLCASSQTDGTEAFFGQGTRLTVV.

This CDR3 reads CASSFSADSAKETQYF. CDR3 nucleotides: TGTGCCAGCAGCTTTAGTGCAGACTCGGCAAAAGAGACCCAGTACTTC. The rearrangement links TRBV7-9 to TRBJ2-5; the D is unclear. The V gene lost 3 bases and the J gene lost 3 bases, with 17 bases spanning the gap. The CDR3 contains 16 residues. Germline-derived CDR1 and CDR2 are SEHNR and FQNEAQ (reference sequence).

The chain's CDR3 is CAWGITGNTEAFF. Here the CDR3 DNA reads TGTGCCTGGGGGATAACAGGGAACACTGAAGCTTTCTTT. The chain couples TRBV30 to TRBJ1-1; D possibly corresponds to TRBD1 (5 bases). CDR3 length equals 13 residues. With 5 bases removed from V and 1 base from J, the gap between germline ends came to 11 bases. Germline V gene sequence: CDR1 GTSNPN, CDR2 SVGIG (reference sequence). Full variable domain (rest looked up from reference TRBV30 and TRBJ1-1): SQTIHQWPATLVQPVGSPLSLECTVEGTSNPNLYWYRQAAGRGLQLLFYSVGIGQISSEVPQNLSASRPQDRQFILSSKKLLLSDSGFYLCAWGITGNTEAFFGQGTRLTVV.

The chain is built from TRBV28 and TRBJ2-7; D remains unclear. CDR1 is MDHEN, CDR2 SYDVKM, per germline. The V and J ends lost 5 bases and 3 bases respectively, with 5 bases between them. The length of the CDR3 is 11 residues. The CDR3 sequence: CASSPDYEQYF. For the CDR3, the DNA is TGTGCCAGCAGTCCCGACTACGAGCAGTACTTC.

This sequence joins TRBV27 and TRBJ2-2; 8 positions agree with TRBD2. The CDR3 contains 16 residues. Germline V gene lookup returns CDR1 MNHEY and CDR2 SMNVEV (reference sequence). V trimming: 2 bases; J trimming: 2 bases; junction bases outside the gene matches: 4. The CDR3 is CASSLGLAGNTGELFF. The CDR3 DNA reads as TGTGCCAGCAGTTTAGGTCTAGCGGGCAACACCGGGGAGCTGTTTTTT.

The CDR3 nucleotides read TGTGCCATCAGGCAGAAAGAGACCCAGTACTTC. Protein sequence: CAIRQKETQYF. The rearrangement joins TRBV10-3 to TRBJ2-5; D uncertain. V dropped 6 bases and J dropped 3 bases, with 5 bases sitting between them. The CDR3 is 11 residues long. Germline V gives CDR1 ENHRY, CDR2 SYGVKD.

The V and J genes are TRBV27 and TRBJ2-7; 7 positions agree with TRBD2. The CDR3 has 17 residues. V lost 3 bases and J lost 4; bases outside the gene matches: 15. Germline V gene lookup returns CDR1 MNHEY and CDR2 SMNVEV (reference sequence). CDR3 coding DNA: TGTGCCAGCAGTTTGGGCCCCGGGGCGGGAGAAGGGTACGAGCAGTACTTC. It yields the protein CASSLGPGAGEGYEQYF.

In DNA form, the CDR3 reads TGCAGCGCTCAGGGACAGGAGCCTGAAGCTTTCTTT. Amino acid sequence: CSAQGQEPEAFF. The gene calls are TRBV29-1 and TRBJ1-1; 8 bases fit TRBD1. The V gene end was trimmed by 7 bases and the J gene end by 6 bases; junction bases not matched to a gene: 7. This CDR3 has 12 residues. Looked up from germline, CDR1 is SQVTM and CDR2 is ANQGSEA. Supplemented by reference TRBV29-1 and TRBJ1-1, the full variable domain reads SAVISQKPSRDICQRGTSLTIQCQVDSQVTMMFWYRQQPGQSLTLIATANQGSEATYESGFVIDKFPISRPNLTFSTLTVSNMSPEDSSIYLCSAQGQEPEAFFGQGTRLTVV.

V usage is TRBV9 and J usage is TRBJ2-3; TRBD2 is a possible D gene (5 bases). CDR3 length: 15 amino acids. V was trimmed by 3 bases and J by 2 bases, leaving 13 bases between them. CDR1 is SGDLS, CDR2 YYNGEE, per germline. CDR3 loop: CASSGTLRDTDTQYF. Here the CDR3 DNA reads TGTGCCAGCAGCGGGACCTTGAGGGACACAGATACGCAGTATTTT.

V and J are TRBV13 and TRBJ1-2, with unresolved D. Germline V gives CDR1 PRHDT, CDR2 FYEKMQ (reference sequence). The CDR3 is 16 residues long. V dropped 0 bases and J dropped 6 bases, with 17 bases sitting between them. The CDR3 spells CASSLGGFSSDDGYTF. In nucleotides, the CDR3 is TGTGCCAGCAGCTTAGGAGGGTTCTCCAGTGACGATGGCTACACCTTC.

The chain employs TRBV13 and TRBJ2-7, with D tentatively TRBD1 or TRBD2 (5 bases each). The CDR3 totals 14 residues. Trimming stripped 0 bases from V and 2 bases from J, with 8 bases between. The germline gives CDR1 PRHDT, CDR2 FYEKMQ (reference sequence). CDR3 amino acids: CASSLGEGTYEQYF. CDR3 DNA sequence: TGTGCCAGCAGCTTAGGAGAGGGGACCTACGAGCAGTACTTC.

The sample holds a few counts of this clonotype. The genes are TRBV4-1 and TRBJ2-7, with 9 nucleotides matching TRBD1. CDR1 and CDR2 from the germline V gene are MGHRA and YSYEKL. V lost 1 base to trimming and J lost 1 base; unmatched junction nucleotides: 5. The CDR3 extends over 16 amino acids. CDR3 sequence: CASSQGLTGGSYEQYF. In DNA form, the CDR3 reads TGCGCCAGCAGCCAAGGCTTGACAGGGGGATCCTACGAGCAGTACTTC.

The V and J genes are TRBV6-6 and TRBJ1-2; 7 nucleotides agree with TRBD1. The V gene end was trimmed by 3 bases and the J gene end by 3 bases; junction bases not matched to a gene: 1. Germline CDR1 reads MNHNY; CDR2 reads SVGAGI (reference sequence). The CDR3 covers 13 residues. The CDR3 sequence: CASSYQGDYGYTF. As DNA, the CDR3 is TGTGCCAGCAGTTATCAGGGGGACTATGGCTACACCTTC.

V gene TRBV30 combines with J gene TRBJ2-1, with D hard to call. This CDR3 is 14 amino acids long. Deletions cut 0 bases from V and 3 bases from J, with 9 bases between. Germline-derived CDR1 and CDR2 are GTSNPN and SVGIG (reference sequence). CDR3 in amino acids: CAWSVHTDYNEQFF. DNA of the CDR3: TGTGCCTGGAGTGTGCATACGGACTACAATGAGCAGTTCTTC.

The CDR3: CASSYFAEGSGNTIYF. DNA of the CDR3: TGTGCCAGCAGTTACTTCGCGGAAGGCTCTGGAAACACCATATATTTT. V usage is TRBV6-6 and J usage is TRBJ1-3; D gene ambiguous. The V and J ends lost 1 base and 0 bases respectively, with 10 bases between them. CDR1 and CDR2 (germline): MNHNY, SVGAGI (reference sequence). The CDR3 runs 16 residues.

The rearrangement links TRBV3-1 to TRBJ2-1, with D tentatively TRBD2 (6 bases). This CDR3 comprises 17 residues. The V end lost 1 base, the J end lost 0 bases, and 13 bases lay between the germline ends. CDR1 LGHDT and CDR2 YNNKEL come from the germline V gene (reference sequence). Here the CDR3 DNA reads TGTGCCAGCAGCCAAGCGCGGGATATGAGCTCCTACAATGAGCAGTTCTTC. Translated, it gives CASSQARDMSSYNEQFF.

This clonotype occurred once. V gene TRBV29-1 combines with J gene TRBJ1-2, with D hard to call. Germline CDR1 and CDR2: SQVTM and ANQGSEA. The CDR3 has 18 amino acids. Trimming removed 0 bases at V and 4 bases at J, with 24 bases between. CDR3 nucleotide sequence: TGCAGCGTTGAAGATAATCAGGCCCCCGGGTTCAAGGGCTATGGCTACACCTTC. It is translated as CSVEDNQAPGFKGYGYTF.

The chain combines TRBV5-4 with TRBJ2-7; a weak D match, TRBD2 (5 bases). Germline CDR1 SGHNT, CDR2 YYREEE (reference sequence). The CDR3 runs 13 residues. Trimming stripped 0 bases from V and 7 bases from J, with 11 bases between. CDR3 in amino acids: CASSLGGSGEQYF. The CDR3 DNA reads TGTGCCAGCAGCTTGGGTGGGAGCGGTGAGCAGTACTTC.

J is TRBJ1-1 and V is TRBV9; D is possibly TRBD1 (5 bases). The germline gives CDR1 SGDLS, CDR2 YYNGEE. The CDR3 has 15 amino acids. Trimming cost V 5 bases and J 1 base, with 15 bases left between them. The CDR3 is CASSPRDRPNTEAFF. The CDR3, as DNA: TGTGCCAGCAGTCCCCGGGACCGCCCGAACACTGAAGCTTTCTTT.

The V gene is TRBV6-2 or TRBV6-3, the J gene TRBJ2-5; tentative D call: TRBD1 (6 bases). Germline loops: CDR1 MNHEY, CDR2 SVGEGT. CDR3 length equals 13 residues. V was clipped by 6 bases and J by 5 bases, with 13 bases between them. CDR3 DNA sequence: TGTGCCAGCAGACTCGACAGGTTGGAGACCCAGTACTTC. Amino acid sequence: CASRLDRLETQYF.

In DNA form, the CDR3 reads TGTGCCAGCAGCCAAGTTGCTGGGAGGGAGCTGTTTTTT. Translating gives CASSQVAGRELFF. This sequence joins TRBV14 and TRBJ2-2; D not resolved. Germline V gives CDR1 SGHDN, CDR2 FVKESK. Trimming took 1 base from V and 9 from J, leaving 9 bases between them. The CDR3 runs 13 residues. The full variable domain, completed using reference TRBV14 and TRBJ2-2, is EAGVTQFPSHSVIEKGQTVTLRCDPISGHDNLYWYRRVMGKEIKFLLHFVKESKQDESGMPNNRFLAERTGGTYSTLKVQPAELEDSGVYFCASSQVAGRELFFGEGSRLTVL.

This clonotype is a singleton in its sample. The chain has TRBV3-1 and TRBJ2-7; TRBD2 aligns across 11 bases. J gave up 6 bases and V 6 bases, and 4 bases lay outside the gene matches. Per germline, CDR1 LGHDT and CDR2 YNNKEL (reference sequence). CDR3 length: 13 residues. CDR3 in amino acids: CASSRTSGREQYF. CDR3 coding DNA: TGTGCCAGCAGTCGGACTAGCGGGCGCGAGCAGTACTTC.

This chain uses TRBV28 with TRBJ1-2; a possible D gene is TRBD1 (5 bases). CDR3 length: 14 amino acids. V lost 3 bases and J 8 bases, leaving 16 bases between the germline ends. The V gene's germline CDR1 is MDHEN and CDR2 SYDVKM. The CDR3 region has the DNA TGTGCCAGCAGTTTGCGCGGCGGGGGTCAAGGCTACACCTTC. It codes for CASSLRGGGQGYTF.

The CDR3 is CASSLETRSDTQYF. The CDR3 region has the DNA TGTGCCAGCAGCCTGGAGACTAGGTCAGATACGCAGTATTTT. J is TRBJ2-3 and V is TRBV7-9; TRBD2 might be the D (6 bases). The CDR3 loop spans 14 amino acids. Germline CDR1 is SEHNR and CDR2 is FQNEAQ (reference sequence). Trimming shortened V by 5 bases and J by 4 bases, and 13 bases separated the two germline ends.

The chain has TRBV3-1 and TRBJ1-2, with unresolved D. There are 17 residues in the CDR3. Germline CDR1 reads LGHDT; CDR2 reads YNNKEL (reference sequence). Trimming took off 4 bases at V and 2 bases at J, with 20 bases between the two ends. The CDR3 nucleotides are TGTGCCAGCAGCCCCTCGGGGTCAAGTCGGGCGAACTATGGCTACACCTTC. Amino acid sequence: CASSPSGSSRANYGYTF.